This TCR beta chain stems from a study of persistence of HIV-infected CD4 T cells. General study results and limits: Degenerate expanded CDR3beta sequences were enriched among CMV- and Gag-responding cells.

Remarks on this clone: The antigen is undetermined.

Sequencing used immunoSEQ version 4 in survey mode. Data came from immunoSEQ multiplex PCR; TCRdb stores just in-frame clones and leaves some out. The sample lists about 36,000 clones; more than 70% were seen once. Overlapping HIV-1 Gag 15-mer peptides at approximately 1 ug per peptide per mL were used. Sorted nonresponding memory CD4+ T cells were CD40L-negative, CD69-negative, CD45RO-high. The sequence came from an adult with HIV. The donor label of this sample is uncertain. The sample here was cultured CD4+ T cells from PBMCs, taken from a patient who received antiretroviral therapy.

The CDR3 bases are TGTGCCAGCAGCCTACTTGGGATCTCTGGAAACACCATATATTTT. This translates into CASSLLGISGNTIYF. The gene calls are TRBV3-1 (or the pseudogene TRBV3-2) and TRBJ1-3; D remains unclear. V shed 4 bases and J shed 0 bases, with 10 bases lying between them. CDR3 size: 15 residues. Germline V gives CDR1 LGHDT, CDR2 YNNKEL (reference sequence).